Sequencing of this T cell receptor beta chain was carried out in a study of naive and memory T cell subsets. Study-level findings and limits: Especially in CD8 cells, naive repertoires contained a few larger clonotypes, possibly CD45RA-re-expressing memory cells.

The CDR3 contains 15 residues. Trimming left V 0 bases short and J 4 bases short, with 12 bases between. Per germline, CDR1 LGHNA and CDR2 YSLEER. An equimolar mix of two oligonucleotides served as the beta constant-region primer for TRBC1 and TRBC2. Ligated cDNA was amplified by four rounds of PCR with nested alpha and beta constant-region primers and SP2. TCRdb independently ran MiXCR on the UMI-ligation and nested PCR reads; one entry per CDR3 protein. The sample consists of 90,000 to 120,000 distinct CDR3 sequences, more than 14% of them appearing once. This clonotype was detected many times. The antigen is not known.

The sample taken for sequencing was naive CD8+ T cells from blood. The chain has TRBV4-3 and TRBJ1-2; no clear D gene. This receptor was obtained from a human donor in good health. CDR3 nucleotides: TGCGCCAGCAGCCAAGATCGAGCGGGAGTCTATGGCTACACCTTC. Amino acids: CASSQDRAGVYGYTF.